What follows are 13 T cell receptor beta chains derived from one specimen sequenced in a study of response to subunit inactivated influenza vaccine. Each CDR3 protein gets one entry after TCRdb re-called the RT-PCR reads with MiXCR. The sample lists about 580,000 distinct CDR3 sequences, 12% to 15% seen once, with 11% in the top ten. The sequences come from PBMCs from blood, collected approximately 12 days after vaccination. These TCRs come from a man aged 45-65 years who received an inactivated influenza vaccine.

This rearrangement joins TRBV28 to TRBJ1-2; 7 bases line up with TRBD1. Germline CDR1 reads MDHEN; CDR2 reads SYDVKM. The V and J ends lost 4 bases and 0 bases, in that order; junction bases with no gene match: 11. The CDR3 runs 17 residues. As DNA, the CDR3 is TGTGCCAGCAGTTCCTTCTCTGCGGGGACAGCTAACTATGGCTACACCTTC. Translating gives CASSSFSAGTANYGYTF.

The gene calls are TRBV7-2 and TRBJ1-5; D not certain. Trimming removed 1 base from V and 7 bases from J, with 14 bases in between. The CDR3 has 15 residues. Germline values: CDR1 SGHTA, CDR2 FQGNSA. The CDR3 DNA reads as TGTGCCAGCAGCTTAGAGGCCCTGTTCGGACAGCCCCAGCATTTT. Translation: CASSLEALFGQPQHF.

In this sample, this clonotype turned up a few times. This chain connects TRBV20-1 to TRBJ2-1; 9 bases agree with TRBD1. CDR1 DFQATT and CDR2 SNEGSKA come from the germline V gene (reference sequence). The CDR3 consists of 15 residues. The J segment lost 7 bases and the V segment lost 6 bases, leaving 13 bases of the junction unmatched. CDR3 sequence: CSATTPGQGANEQFF. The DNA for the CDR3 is TGCAGTGCCACAACGCCGGGACAGGGAGCTAATGAGCAGTTCTTC.

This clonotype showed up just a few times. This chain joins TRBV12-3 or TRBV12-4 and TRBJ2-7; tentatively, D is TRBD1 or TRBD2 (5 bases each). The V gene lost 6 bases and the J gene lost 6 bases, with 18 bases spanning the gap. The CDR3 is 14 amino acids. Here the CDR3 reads CASSFGTPQVEQYF. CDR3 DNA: TGTGCCAGCAGCTTCGGGACCCCACAGGTCGAGCAGTACTTC.

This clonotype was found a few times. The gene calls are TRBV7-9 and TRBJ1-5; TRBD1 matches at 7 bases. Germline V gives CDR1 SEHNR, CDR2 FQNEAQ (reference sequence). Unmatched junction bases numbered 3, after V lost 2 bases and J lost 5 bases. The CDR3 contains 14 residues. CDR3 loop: CASSLSTGDQPQHF. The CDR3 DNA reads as TGTGCCAGCAGCTTAAGTACAGGGGATCAGCCCCAGCATTTT.

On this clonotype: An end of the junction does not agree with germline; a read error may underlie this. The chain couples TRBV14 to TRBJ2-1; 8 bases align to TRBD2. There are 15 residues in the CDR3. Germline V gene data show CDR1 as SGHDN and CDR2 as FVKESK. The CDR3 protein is CVSSRSGGDLNEQFF. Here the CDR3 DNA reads TGTGTCAGCAGTCGCAGCGGGGGCGACCTCAATGAGCAGTTCTTC.

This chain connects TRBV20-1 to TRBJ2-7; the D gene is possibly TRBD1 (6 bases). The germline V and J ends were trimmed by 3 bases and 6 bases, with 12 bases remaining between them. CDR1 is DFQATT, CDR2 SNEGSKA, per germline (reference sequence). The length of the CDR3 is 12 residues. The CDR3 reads CSASNTGREQYF. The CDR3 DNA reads TGCAGTGCTAGTAACACAGGGCGCGAGCAGTACTTC.

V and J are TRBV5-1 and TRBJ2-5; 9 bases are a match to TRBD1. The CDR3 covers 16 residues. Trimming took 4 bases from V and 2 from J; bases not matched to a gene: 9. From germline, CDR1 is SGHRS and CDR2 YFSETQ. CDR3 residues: CASSPGWGQGQETQYF. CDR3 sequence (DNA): TGCGCCAGCAGCCCGGGGTGGGGACAGGGACAAGAGACCCAGTACTTC.

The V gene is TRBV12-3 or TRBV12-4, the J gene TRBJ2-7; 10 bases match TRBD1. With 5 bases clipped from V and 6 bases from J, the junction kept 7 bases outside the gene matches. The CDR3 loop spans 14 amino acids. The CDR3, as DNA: TGTGCCAGCAGTAGGACAGGGGGGGGAGTCGAGCAGTACTTC. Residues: CASSRTGGGVEQYF.

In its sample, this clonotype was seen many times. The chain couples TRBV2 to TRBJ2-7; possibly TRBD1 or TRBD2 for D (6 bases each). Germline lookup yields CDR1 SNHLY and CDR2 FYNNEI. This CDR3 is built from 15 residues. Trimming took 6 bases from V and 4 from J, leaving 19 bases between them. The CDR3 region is CASSNPGGREYEQYF. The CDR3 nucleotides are TGTGCCAGCAGCAACCCCGGGGGCAGGGAGTACGAGCAGTACTTC.

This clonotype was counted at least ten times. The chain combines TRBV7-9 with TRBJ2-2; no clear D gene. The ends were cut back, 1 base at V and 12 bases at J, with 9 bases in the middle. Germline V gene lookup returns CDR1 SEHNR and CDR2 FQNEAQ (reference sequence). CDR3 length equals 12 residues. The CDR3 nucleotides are TGTGCCAGCAGCTTAGAACCTGGGCAGCTGTTTTTT. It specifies CASSLEPGQLFF. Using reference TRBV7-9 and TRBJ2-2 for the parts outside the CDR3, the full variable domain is DTGVSQNPRHKITKRGQNVTFRCDPISEHNRLYWYRQTLGQGPEFLTYFQNEAQLEKSRLLSDRFSAERPKGSFSTLEIQRTEQGDSAMYLCASSLEPGQLFFGEGSRLTVL.

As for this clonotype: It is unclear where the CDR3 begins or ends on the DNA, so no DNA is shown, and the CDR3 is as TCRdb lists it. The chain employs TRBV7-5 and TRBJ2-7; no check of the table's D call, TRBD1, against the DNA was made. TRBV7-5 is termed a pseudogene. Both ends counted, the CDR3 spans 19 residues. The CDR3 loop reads CISVPEAHSRDRESPEQYF.

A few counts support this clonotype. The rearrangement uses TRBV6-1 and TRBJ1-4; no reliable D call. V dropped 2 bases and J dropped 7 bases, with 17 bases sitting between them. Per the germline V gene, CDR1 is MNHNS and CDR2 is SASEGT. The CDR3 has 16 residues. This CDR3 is CASSESGRRTGEKLFF. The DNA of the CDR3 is TGTGCCAGCAGTGAATCCGGGCGCCGAACGGGTGAAAAACTGTTTTTT.